This TCR beta chain was recovered during a study of response to subunit inactivated influenza vaccine. One entry per CDR3 protein results from TCRdb running MiXCR on the RT-PCR reads. The sample holds roughly 550,000 distinct CDR3 sequences, around 25% seen once. CDR1 SGHTA and CDR2 FQGNSA come from the germline V gene. Trimming left V 1 base short and J 1 base short, with 15 bases between. The CDR3 spans 17 residues. The same data also went into a second study, on T cells expressing NK-cell markers. That work adds: Template switching by 5'RACE with UMIs generated the TCR beta cDNA. Also leading the CD3+CD56-NKG2C+ fraction in a handful of donors were these clonotypes.

This clonotype was obtained from a man in his fifties or sixties who received an inactivated influenza vaccine. This chain connects TRBV7-2 to TRBJ2-3; no clear D gene. The source was CD4+ T cells sorted from PBMCs, collected approximately 12 days after vaccination. CDR3 loop: CASSLGVRRHGTDTQYF. Here the CDR3 DNA reads TGTGCCAGCAGCTTAGGGGTCAGACGGCACGGCACAGATACGCAGTATTTT.